This TCR beta chain comes out of a study of metastatic and nonmetastatic thyroid tumors. Overall study context: Malignant thyroid and benign thyroid patients provided blood and tumor or nodule tissue whose repertoires were compared.

In the authors' workflow: Clinicopathological groups differed in CDR3, with these differences serving to build a distant-metastasis classifier for papillary thyroid cancer. TCRdb re-called the PCR reads via MiXCR. Clone size and V and J calls follow TCRdb, not the original study. The table lists some 30,000 clones, roughly a third of them singletons. Thyroid surgery had not been preceded by any treatment in any patient. Trimming removed 0 bases from V and 6 bases from J, with 17 bases in between. This CDR3 has 16 residues. The V gene's germline CDR1 is SGHRS and CDR2 YFSETQ. The sequencing sample was made of tumor tissue. This chain joins TRBV5-1 and TRBJ2-3, with D maybe TRBD2 (6 bases). This clonotype was obtained from a female donor with papillary thyroid cancer or a benign thyroid nodule (not recorded which). Some clones in this sample may be carry-over from other donors' samples. In DNA, the CDR3 is TGCGCCAGCAGCTTGGACGGGCCTAGTGGAGGGGATACGCAGTATTTT. It codes for CASSLDGPSGGDTQYF.